In this sample, the clone carrying this T cell receptor beta chain turned up many times. Trimming left V 3 bases short and J 2 bases short, with 12 bases between. The CDR3 totals 14 residues. CDR1 and CDR2 from the germline V gene are SGHRS and YFSETQ. This entry comes from a study of identical twins. MiXCR, applied by TCRdb to the 5' RACE reads, yields one record per CDR3 protein. The sample contains hundreds of thousands of distinct CDR3 sequences, approximately 7% of which appear only once. This same sample was also taken into another study, of yellow fever vaccine responses in identical twins.

The chain recombines TRBV5-1 with TRBJ2-7, with D tentatively TRBD1 or TRBD2 (5 bases each). The clonotype originates from a woman between 18 and 29 years old in good health. Specimen: memory (CD45RO+) T cells sorted from blood. CDR3 nucleotide sequence: TGCGCCAGCAGCTCGGGACCGGATACCTACGAGCAGTACTTC. It translates to CASSSGPDTYEQYF.